The present T cell receptor (beta chain) was sequenced within a study of shared clonotypes between healthy human individuals. Looking at the study overall: The donors, two women and three men, were aged 18 to 49. The plates for each donor numbered three CD4 naive, three CD4 memory, two CD8 naive and one CD8 memory.

Replicate PCRs run on sorted subsets employed about 220 ng DNA, around 27,000 T cell genomes. Data came from immunoSEQ multiplex PCR; TCRdb stores just in-frame clones and leaves some out. The sample carries about 2.4 million clones, roughly nine tenths recorded once. Germline CDR1 and CDR2: MDHEN and SYDVKM. With 3 bases removed from V and 6 bases from J, the gap between germline ends came to 10 bases. This CDR3 is built from 13 residues. General study findings and limits: In having few donors, the study represented limited genetic and exposure-history diversity.

Notes on this clone: Its target is not known.

The V call is TRBV28, the J call TRBJ2-3, with TRBD1 as a possible D gene (5 bases). Sequenced sample: naive CD4+ T cells sorted from blood. Sample subset: CD45RA+ positively selected. This receptor was taken from a man aged 18 to 35 in good health. The CDR3 loop is CASSFTGRDTQYF. As DNA, the CDR3 is TGTGCCAGCAGTTTTACAGGTCGGGATACGCAGTATTTT.